The sequence of this T cell receptor beta chain was determined in a study of post-analysis software for immune sequencing data. Notes on the study in general: TRBV5-6, TRBV5-1 and TRBV20-1 belonged to a set of roughly five TRBV segments that were more frequent in patients than controls. Samples from a shared batch, those prepared together, strongly co-clustered by F measure.

The CDR3 is made up of 14 amino acids. The germline V gene has CDR1 SGHTA and CDR2 FQGTGA. V was shortened by 4 bases and J by 3 bases, with 12 bases between the two germline ends. The library was made from cDNA and included unique molecular identifiers. A single record per CDR3 protein comes from TCRdb applying MiXCR to the PCR reads. The sample yields 170,000 or so distinct CDR3 sequences, 30% seen once. This clonotype was seen ten or more times. The antigen remains undetermined. This TCR was sampled from a girl aged 10 to 17 with multiple sclerosis. The rearrangement joins TRBV7-3 to TRBJ1-2; D remains unclear. The sample comprised blood. The chain's CDR3 is CASSSGESDYGYTF. The CDR3 coding sequence is TGTGCCAGCAGCTCGGGAGAGAGTGACTATGGCTACACCTTC.